Following are 24 T cell receptor beta chains from one sample sequenced in a study of T cells after posttransplantation cyclophosphamide. Sequencing used immunoSEQ multiplex PCR; TCRdb keeps in-frame clones, though not all of them. This sample has roughly 21,000 clones; 80% to 90% occur once, and the top ten carry approximately 2.3%. Control samples came 1 year after myeloablative marrow transplants with methotrexate plus calcineurin inhibitor. The source was PBMCs, collected approximately 360 days after allogeneic stem cell transplant with calcineurin inhibitor and methotrexate. These receptors all come from a female patient in her thirties or forties who received an allogeneic stem cell transplant from an unrelated donor, was CMV-positive, and had acute and chronic GVHD. Some T cells may have come from the graft donor.

A single count supports this clone. The chain recombines TRBV6-5 with TRBJ2-7; 11 bases agree with TRBD2. The CDR3 has 16 residues. The V gene end was trimmed by 0 bases and the J gene end by 2 bases; junction bases not matched to a gene: 3. The germline V gene has CDR1 MNHEY and CDR2 SVGAGI. The CDR3 nucleotides are TGTGCCAGCAGTTACTCGGGGACTAGCGGAGCCTACGAGCAGTACTTC. Its protein is CASSYSGTSGAYEQYF.

The chain couples TRBV6-1 to TRBJ1-1, with a tentative D call TRBD1 (6 bases). V lost 4 bases to trimming and J lost 0 bases, with 15 bases between them. The germline gives CDR1 MNHNS, CDR2 SASEGT. The CDR3 has 16 residues. CDR3 residues: CASSGTGTNLNTEAFF. CDR3 DNA: TGTGCCAGCAGTGGGACCGGGACAAACCTGAACACTGAAGCTTTCTTT.

The V gene is TRBV7-9, the J gene TRBJ2-4, with D perhaps TRBD1 (5 bases). Germline V gene data show CDR1 as SEHNR and CDR2 as FQNEAQ (reference sequence). Trimming cost V 1 base and J 5 bases, with 12 bases left between them. The CDR3 contains 15 residues. In DNA form, the CDR3 reads TGTGCCAGCAGCTTAGGACAGTATAGTGAAAACATTCAGTACTTC. Protein sequence: CASSLGQYSENIQYF.

The chain combines TRBV20-1 with TRBJ2-7; unclear D gene. Germline V CDR1 and CDR2: DFQATT, SNEGSKA (reference sequence). The V end was cut by 1 base, the J end by 3 bases, with 4 bases between. The CDR3 totals 11 residues. As DNA, the CDR3 is TGCAGTGCTAGAGTAGACTACGAGCAGTACTTC. As protein: CSARVDYEQYF.

The chain joins TRBV7-3 to TRBJ2-1; D remains ambiguous. In germline, CDR1 is SGHTA, CDR2 FQGTGA. This CDR3 contains 14 residues. Trimming took 5 bases from V and 5 from J, leaving 13 bases between them. This CDR3 reads CASSPTARDNEQFF. CDR3 coding DNA: TGTGCCAGCAGCCCTACAGCCAGAGACAATGAGCAGTTCTTC.

J is TRBJ1-2 and V is TRBV4-1; 7 bases match TRBD1. CDR3 size: 14 residues. The germline gives CDR1 MGHRA, CDR2 YSYEKL. V was clipped by 6 bases and J by 2 bases; unmatched bases: 6. The DNA for the CDR3 is TGCGCCAGCAGGTTCGAAGGGGGCAACTATGGCTACACCTTC. Protein product: CASRFEGGNYGYTF.

The gene calls are TRBV6-5 and TRBJ2-4; TRBD2 agrees at 9 bases. The V gene's germline CDR1 is MNHEY and CDR2 SVGAGI. Trimming cost V 7 bases and J 0 bases; bases outside gene matches: 4. CDR3 length: 15 residues. CDR3 in amino acids: CASKGGRGAKNIQYF. CDR3 DNA sequence: TGTGCCAGCAAGGGCGGGAGGGGAGCCAAAAACATTCAGTACTTC.

V gene TRBV9 combines with J gene TRBJ1-5, with D possibly matching TRBD1 (6 bases). The CDR3 is made up of 14 amino acids. Germline V gives CDR1 SGDLS, CDR2 YYNGEE. The V gene lost 3 bases and the J gene lost 4 bases, with 11 bases spanning the gap. The CDR3 region has the DNA TGTGCCAGCAGCGCCGACAGGCAAAATCAGCCCCAGCATTTT. Translated, it gives CASSADRQNQPQHF. Full variable domain (rest looked up from reference TRBV9 and TRBJ1-5): DSGVTQTPKHLITATGQRVTLRCSPRSGDLSVYWYQQSLDQGLQFLIQYYNGEERAKGNILERFSAQQFPDLHSELNLSSLELGDSALYFCASSADRQNQPQHFGDGTRLSIL.

This chain connects TRBV9 to TRBJ1-1; no reliable D call. CDR3 length: 16 residues. Per the germline V gene, CDR1 is SGDLS and CDR2 is YYNGEE. V gave up 4 bases and J gave up 4 bases, with 20 bases separating them. CDR3 residues: CASSPRLAALTTEAFF. The CDR3 DNA reads TGTGCCAGCAGCCCCCGACTGGCCGCCCTGACCACTGAAGCTTTCTTT.

V gene TRBV7-2 combines with J gene TRBJ1-1; 7 positions agree with TRBD1. The CDR3 contains 13 residues. V shed 7 bases and J 9 bases; nucleotides not matched to a gene: 11. Germline CDR1 SGHTA, CDR2 FQGNSA. CDR3: CASNNYRGEQAFF. As DNA, the CDR3 is TGTGCCAGCAACAACTACAGGGGCGAACAAGCTTTCTTT.

This clone was counted a single time. The chain uses TRBV11-3 and TRBJ2-1, with TRBD2 identical over 13 bases. The trim removed 5 bases at V and 10 bases at J, leaving 8 bases unmatched. The germline gives CDR1 SGHNT, CDR2 YENEEA. The CDR3 contains 15 residues. CDR3 sequence: CASSPRTSGSPEQFF. The CDR3 DNA reads as TGTGCCAGCAGCCCACGGACTAGCGGGAGTCCGGAGCAGTTCTTC. The variable domain in full, with the rest retrieved from reference TRBV11-3 and TRBJ2-1, is EAGVVQSPRYKIIEKKQPVAFWCNPISGHNTLYWYLQNLGQGPELLIRYENEEAVDDSQLPKDRFSAERLKGVDSTLKIQPAELGDSAVYLCASSPRTSGSPEQFFGPGTRLTVL.

V usage is TRBV27 and J usage is TRBJ1-1; 10 bases are shared with TRBD1. The junction had 13 bases not matched to a gene; V was cut back by 5 bases and J by 10 bases. CDR3 size: 15 residues. CDR1 MNHEY and CDR2 SMNVEV come from the germline V gene (reference sequence). DNA of the CDR3: TGTGCCAGCAGTACCCTAAAGGGACAGGGGTTAGGAGCTTTCTTT. This codes for CASSTLKGQGLGAFF.

The chain combines TRBV7-6 with TRBJ1-6; maybe TRBD1 (5 bases). Trimming stripped 6 bases from V and 6 bases from J, with 9 bases between. From germline, CDR1 is SGHVS and CDR2 FNYEAQ. There are 13 residues in the CDR3. The CDR3 protein is CASRHDSNSPLHF. The CDR3 DNA follows: TGTGCCAGCAGGCATGACAGTAATTCACCCCTCCACTTT. Full variable domain (missing parts from reference TRBV7-6 and TRBJ1-6): GAGVSQSPRYKVTKRGQDVALRCDPISGHVSLYWYRQALGQGPEFLTYFNYEAQQDKSGLPNDRFSAERPEGSISTLTIQRTEQRDSAMYRCASRHDSNSPLHFGNGTRLTVT.

V gene TRBV7-6 combines with J gene TRBJ1-5; possibly TRBD1 for D (5 bases). Germline V gives CDR1 SGHVS, CDR2 FNYEAQ. The CDR3 length is 14 residues. V was cut by 1 base and J by 5 bases, with 9 bases left in between. CDR3 sequence: CASSLGQRDQPQHF. CDR3 coding DNA: TGTGCCAGCAGCTTAGGACAGAGAGATCAGCCCCAGCATTTT.

This chain connects TRBV5-6 to TRBJ2-4; the match to TRBD1 covers 7 bases. The CDR3 extends over 14 amino acids. V lost 7 bases and J lost 5; bases outside the gene matches: 9. Germline lookup yields CDR1 SGHDT and CDR2 YYEEEE. The chain's CDR3 is CASSYGTAQNIQYF. The CDR3 region has the DNA TGTGCCAGCTCCTATGGGACAGCACAAAACATTCAGTACTTC. The whole variable domain, remainder taken from reference TRBV5-6 and TRBJ2-4, is DAGVTQSPTHLIKTRGQQVTLRCSPKSGHDTVSWYQQALGQGPQFIFQYYEEEERQRGNFPDRFSGHQFPNYSSELNVNALLLGDSALYLCASSYGTAQNIQYFGAGTRLSVL.

The chain combines TRBV5-1 with TRBJ2-7, with a tentative D call TRBD1 (6 bases). The CDR3 covers 16 residues. Deletions cut 0 bases from V and 2 bases from J, with 15 bases between. In germline, CDR1 is SGHRS, CDR2 YFSETQ. This CDR3 is CASSLAQGPPPYEQYF. In DNA form, the CDR3 reads TGCGCCAGCAGCTTGGCCCAGGGGCCGCCCCCCTACGAGCAGTACTTC.

The chain joins TRBV29-1 to TRBJ1-2, with 7 bases aligning to TRBD1. Germline-derived CDR1 and CDR2 are SQVTM and ANQGSEA. J lost 3 bases, V lost 6 bases, and 10 bases had no gene match. This CDR3 is built from 14 residues. The DNA of the CDR3 is TGCAGCGTCCGACAGGGAAAGAGGGACTATGGCTACACCTTC. Amino acids: CSVRQGKRDYGYTF.

The J gene is TRBJ1-2, the V gene TRBV29-1; TRBD1 agrees at 9 bases. This CDR3 has 14 amino acids. Trimming removed 3 bases from V and 6 bases from J; junction bases left unmatched: 8. The germline gives CDR1 SQVTM, CDR2 ANQGSEA. The CDR3 DNA sequence: TGCAGCGTTGAGCCTAGGGGGACAGGGAATGGCTACACCTTC. Protein sequence: CSVEPRGTGNGYTF. The full variable domain, with the rest looked up from reference TRBV29-1 and TRBJ1-2, is SAVISQKPSRDICQRGTSLTIQCQVDSQVTMMFWYRQQPGQSLTLIATANQGSEATYESGFVIDKFPISRPNLTFSTLTVSNMSPEDSSIYLCSVEPRGTGNGYTFGSGTRLTVV.

The chain employs TRBV4-3 and TRBJ2-7; possibly TRBD2 for D (6 bases). This CDR3 comprises 15 residues. V was clipped by 4 bases and J by 5 bases, with 18 bases between them. Germline-derived CDR1 and CDR2 are LGHNA and YSLEER. The CDR3 bases are TGCGCCAGCAGCCGTGGCGCGGGGCGCCAGGACGAGCAGTACTTC. The encoded protein is CASSRGAGRQDEQYF.

The chain carries TRBV10-2 and TRBJ1-1; 7 bases line up with TRBD1. After removal of 3 bases from V and 3 bases from J, the junction contained 1 base not matched to a gene. Germline V gene sequence: CDR1 WSHSY, CDR2 SAAADI. CDR3 size: 13 residues. Here the CDR3 reads CASSEGGHTEAFF. The CDR3, as DNA: TGCGCCAGCAGTGAAGGGGGCCACACTGAAGCTTTCTTT.

This rearrangement joins TRBV6-5 to TRBJ2-7; possible D gene TRBD2, 5 bases. The CDR3 is 11 residues long. V was trimmed by 2 bases and J by 6 bases, leaving 5 bases between them. CDR1 MNHEY and CDR2 SVGAGI come from the germline V gene. DNA of the CDR3: TGTGCCAGCAGTTACCGGGGCGAGCAGTACTTC. This codes for CASSYRGEQYF.

The chain is built from TRBV7-3 and TRBJ1-1; the D is unclear. From germline, CDR1 is SGHTA and CDR2 FQGTGA. The CDR3 consists of 13 residues. Deletions cut 4 bases from V and 5 bases from J, with 11 bases between. CDR3 amino acids: CASSSRGGTEAFF. Written as DNA, the CDR3 is TGTGCCAGCAGCTCCCGGGGAGGTACTGAAGCTTTCTTT.

This rearrangement joins TRBV28 to TRBJ1-6; D is unclear. The V gene's germline CDR1 is MDHEN and CDR2 SYDVKM. Trimming took off 5 bases at V and 5 bases at J, with 7 bases between the two ends. CDR3 size: 13 residues. The DNA of the CDR3 is TGTGCCAGCAGTCGTCAGGATAATTCACCCCTCCACTTT. Amino acids: CASSRQDNSPLHF.

V and J are TRBV7-2 and TRBJ1-2; the match to TRBD1 covers 9 bases. The germline gives CDR1 SGHTA, CDR2 FQGNSA. After removal of 1 base from V and 2 bases from J, the junction contained 2 bases not matched to a gene. This CDR3 comprises 15 residues. The CDR3 sequence: CASSLVGQGNYGYTF. The CDR3 nucleotides are TGTGCCAGCAGCTTAGTGGGACAGGGAAACTATGGCTACACCTTC.